Below, 30 T cell receptor beta chains from the same sample are listed, as sequenced in a study of blood T cell repertoires in COVID-19. The repertoire was sequenced with immunoSEQ multiplex PCR; TCRdb's copy has only in-frame clones and lacks some. The sample shows tens of thousands of clones, 79% of them seen only once. Sequencing was performed on peripheral blood. These receptors came from a woman of 80 years or more with acute or convalescent COVID-19.

The chain combines TRBV5-6 with TRBJ2-3; unclear D gene. Trimming stripped 4 bases from V and 3 bases from J, with 6 bases between. Germline CDR1 reads SGHDT; CDR2 reads YYEEEE. The CDR3 runs 12 residues. Written as DNA, the CDR3 is TGTGCCAGCAGCCCAGGAACAGATACGCAGTATTTT. Translating it yields CASSPGTDTQYF.

This chain connects TRBV13 to TRBJ2-1; 7 positions match TRBD1. The CDR3 runs 16 residues. J gave up 2 bases and V 5 bases, and 9 bases lay outside the gene matches. Germline V gene sequence: CDR1 PRHDT, CDR2 FYEKMQ (reference sequence). CDR3: CASSVRDRGTYNEQFF. CDR3 in DNA: TGTGCCAGCAGCGTCCGGGACAGAGGGACCTACAATGAGCAGTTCTTC.

The gene calls are TRBV4-1 and TRBJ2-3, with 13 bases aligning to TRBD2. Germline V CDR1 and CDR2: MGHRA, YSYEKL. The junction had 5 bases not matched to a gene; V was cut back by 1 base and J by 1 base. The CDR3 covers 18 residues. CDR3 bases: TGCGCCAGCAGCCAAGTCTGGACTAGCGGGAGAGGCACAGATACGCAGTATTTT. This translates into CASSQVWTSGRGTDTQYF.

The chain employs TRBV6-2 or TRBV6-3 and TRBJ2-1; D is unresolved. CDR3 length: 14 residues. CDR1 is MNHEY, CDR2 SVGEGT, per germline. The V end was cut by 4 bases, the J end by 0 bases, with 7 bases between. The CDR3, as DNA: TGTGCCAGCAGTTTTCCTAGCTCCTACAATGAGCAGTTCTTC. Protein: CASSFPSSYNEQFF.

J is TRBJ2-3 and V is TRBV11-2; 10 bases match TRBD2. From germline, CDR1 is SGHAT and CDR2 FQNNGV. Germline trimming cut 6 bases from V and 1 base from J; bases unmatched to any gene: 4. The CDR3 is 15 amino acids. CDR3 nucleotide sequence: TGTGCCAGCAGTTCTCTAGCGGGAGGCACAGATACGCAGTATTTT. It codes for CASSSLAGGTDTQYF.

J is TRBJ1-3 and V is TRBV29-1; D gene unclear. Per germline, CDR1 SQVTM and CDR2 ANQGSEA. CDR3 length: 13 amino acids. Trimming removed 7 bases from V and 13 bases from J, with 23 bases in between. For the CDR3, the DNA is TGCAGCGCCGGGAGCCCTAATTCGGAAGGGATATATTTT. It is translated as CSAGSPNSEGIYF.

This rearrangement joins TRBV7-2 to TRBJ1-1; D perhaps matches TRBD1 (6 bases). Germline-derived CDR1 and CDR2 are SGHTA and FQGNSA. The V end was cut by 5 bases, the J end by 8 bases, with 18 bases between. CDR3 length equals 14 residues. The CDR3 is CASSVLGARGEAFF. As DNA, the CDR3 is TGTGCCAGCAGCGTCCTGGGGGCTCGGGGAGAAGCTTTCTTT.

The rearrangement joins TRBV5-6 to TRBJ1-1; D gene ambiguous. CDR3 length: 14 amino acids. Trimming cost V 4 bases and J 0 bases, with 10 bases left between them. Germline CDR1 reads SGHDT; CDR2 reads YYEEEE. The CDR3 DNA sequence: TGTGCCAGCAGCCTGGCGTCCCTGAACACTGAAGCTTTCTTT. Protein sequence: CASSLASLNTEAFF.

The chain joins TRBV2 to TRBJ1-1; 8 bases line up with TRBD1. Germline values: CDR1 SNHLY, CDR2 FYNNEI. This CDR3 region has 14 residues. J gave up 12 bases and V 1 base, and 10 bases lay outside the gene matches. CDR3 sequence (DNA): TGTGCCAGCAGTGAAGTCCCCGGACAGGGTAAATCTTTCTTT. Translated, it gives CASSEVPGQGKSFF.

This rearrangement joins TRBV7-9 to TRBJ2-1; maybe TRBD2 (5 bases). Trimming shortened V by 1 base and J by 7 bases, and 17 bases separated the two germline ends. The CDR3 consists of 16 residues. Looked up from germline, CDR1 is SEHNR and CDR2 is FQNEAQ (reference sequence). This CDR3 is CASSLEKAIPGNEQFF. The CDR3 DNA reads as TGTGCCAGCAGCTTAGAAAAGGCCATCCCGGGGAATGAGCAGTTCTTC.

The chain recombines TRBV7-2 with TRBJ2-7, with a possible D match to TRBD2 (5 bases). V lost 6 bases, J lost 6 bases, and 15 bases lay in between. The V gene's germline CDR1 is SGHTA and CDR2 FQGNSA. The CDR3 totals 13 residues. CDR3 bases: TGTGCCAGCAGACCGCCAGCGGAGACCGAGCAGTACTTC. Protein sequence: CASRPPAETEQYF.

The chain combines TRBV7-9 with TRBJ2-7; a possible D gene is TRBD2 (5 bases). The CDR3 loop spans 15 amino acids. Trimming cost V 5 bases and J 1 base, with 15 bases left between them. Germline values: CDR1 SEHNR, CDR2 FQNEAQ (reference sequence). CDR3 amino acids: CASSPRGASSYEQYF. The CDR3 region has the DNA TGTGCCAGCAGCCCCCGGGGTGCCTCATCCTACGAGCAGTACTTC.

The CDR3 loop is CAWSIRGDTQYF. CDR3 nucleotide sequence: TGTGCCTGGAGTATCCGGGGAGATACGCAGTATTTT. The gene calls are TRBV30 and TRBJ2-3, with a weak D call TRBD2 (5 bases). CDR1 is GTSNPN, CDR2 SVGIG, per germline (reference sequence). Trimming cost V 2 bases and J 5 bases, with 8 bases left between them. There are 12 residues in the CDR3.

CDR3 DNA: TGTGCCACCAGCAGAGCTCTGGGGGGTCTGGGCTACACCTTC. Its translation is CATSRALGGLGYTF. The chain links TRBV15 to TRBJ1-2, with D possibly being TRBD1 (5 bases). The CDR3 runs 14 residues. The ends were cut back, 1 base at V and 8 bases at J, with 14 bases in the middle. Germline V gene sequence: CDR1 LNHNV, CDR2 YYDKDF (reference sequence).

The gene calls are TRBV5-1 and TRBJ1-1; D unresolved. With 1 base removed from V and 5 bases from J, the gap between germline ends came to 9 bases. This CDR3 spans 13 amino acids. The germline V gene has CDR1 SGHRS and CDR2 YFSETQ. The CDR3 loop reads CASSLSKETEAFF. CDR3 nucleotides: TGCGCCAGCAGCTTGAGTAAGGAGACTGAAGCTTTCTTT.

This chain connects TRBV27 to TRBJ1-5; tentatively, D is TRBD1 (6 bases). This CDR3 is built from 16 residues. Germline V CDR1 and CDR2: MNHEY, SMNVEV (reference sequence). V dropped 5 bases and J dropped 3 bases, with 17 bases sitting between them. The CDR3 region has the DNA TGTGCCAGCAGTGGCCGCGGGGGCGCGAACAATCAGCCCCAGCATTTT. Protein sequence: CASSGRGGANNQPQHF.

The V gene is TRBV7-2, the J gene TRBJ2-7; 10 bases fit TRBD2. Germline CDR1 SGHTA, CDR2 FQGNSA. This CDR3 has 17 amino acids. V was pared by 0 bases and J by 7 bases, with 12 bases of the junction left unmatched. The CDR3 nucleotides read TGTGCCAGCAGCTTAGCGCGCCCTAGCGGGAGCTTGGGGGAGCAGTACTTC. It specifies CASSLARPSGSLGEQYF.

The rearrangement uses TRBV15 and TRBJ1-4, with 7 positions matching TRBD1. CDR3 size: 15 residues. Germline V gene data show CDR1 as LNHNV and CDR2 as YYDKDF (reference sequence). V was pared by 5 bases and J by 4 bases, with 7 bases of the junction left unmatched. In nucleotides, the CDR3 is TGTGCCACCAGCGGGGGGACAGAGCGTAATGAAAAACTGTTTTTT. Residues: CATSGGTERNEKLFF.

This clone occurred once. The chain joins TRBV7-2 to TRBJ2-5; 11 bases map to TRBD2. Germline V gives CDR1 SGHTA, CDR2 FQGNSA. V was clipped by 5 bases and J by 4 bases; unmatched bases: 6. The CDR3 runs to 15 residues. The CDR3 here is CASSPSSGRPETQYF. Written as DNA, the CDR3 is TGTGCCAGCAGCCCGTCTAGCGGGAGGCCAGAGACCCAGTACTTC.

The V call is TRBV29-1, the J call TRBJ2-7; 8 nucleotides match TRBD1. Germline CDR1 reads SQVTM; CDR2 reads ANQGSEA. The CDR3 runs 12 residues. V lost 6 bases, J lost 2 bases, and 3 bases stayed unmatched. The CDR3 DNA is TGCAGCGTCCAGGGGGCCGCCTACGAGCAGTACTTC. The encoded protein is CSVQGAAYEQYF.

The chain joins TRBV6-5 to TRBJ1-1, with a tentative D call TRBD1 (5 bases). The CDR3 length is 15 residues. V was shortened by 0 bases and J by 11 bases, with 19 bases between the two germline ends. Germline lookup yields CDR1 MNHEY and CDR2 SVGAGI. CDR3 in amino acids: CASSYSTGTGLSAFF. The CDR3 nucleotides read TGTGCCAGCAGTTACTCGACCGGGACGGGACTTTCGGCTTTCTTT.

The chain recombines TRBV7-8 with TRBJ1-2, with unresolved D. Trimming took 1 base from V and 4 from J, leaving 10 bases between them. The CDR3 extends over 14 amino acids. Germline loops: CDR1 SGHVS, CDR2 FQNEAQ. The CDR3 loop reads CASSLDGGSYGYTF. The CDR3 bases are TGTGCCAGCAGCTTAGACGGCGGTTCCTATGGCTACACCTTC.

This clone was picked up a small number of times. The rearrangement links TRBV9 to TRBJ2-7, with 11 bases matching TRBD2. Germline V gene lookup returns CDR1 SGDLS and CDR2 YYNGEE. Trimming removed 2 bases from V and 2 bases from J; junction bases left unmatched: 0. The CDR3 runs to 14 residues. The CDR3 nucleotides read TGTGCCAGCAGCGTGGGACTAGCGGCCTACGAGCAGTACTTC. It codes for CASSVGLAAYEQYF. Combining the CDR3 with reference TRBV9 and TRBJ2-7 gives the whole variable domain DSGVTQTPKHLITATGQRVTLRCSPRSGDLSVYWYQQSLDQGLQFLIQYYNGEERAKGNILERFSAQQFPDLHSELNLSSLELGDSALYFCASSVGLAAYEQYFGPGTRLTVT.

The gene calls are TRBV6-6 and TRBJ2-3; TRBD2 matches at 10 bases. CDR1 is MNHNY and CDR2 is SVGAGI in the germline V gene (reference sequence). CDR3 size: 15 residues. The V segment lost 4 bases and the J segment 3 bases; nucleotides outside the gene matches: 4. The CDR3 loop is CASSSSGRGTDTQYF. CDR3 nucleotide sequence: TGTGCCAGCAGTTCAAGCGGGAGGGGGACAGATACGCAGTATTTT.

This clone has just a few counts. The rearrangement joins TRBV10-3 to TRBJ2-3; a weak D match, TRBD2 (5 bases). Germline loops: CDR1 ENHRY, CDR2 SYGVKD. V lost 4 bases, J lost 1 base, and 15 bases lay in between. The CDR3 contains 16 residues. The CDR3 sequence is CAISGSPEAGTDTQYF. The CDR3 DNA sequence: TGTGCCATCAGTGGAAGTCCGGAGGCCGGCACAGATACGCAGTATTTT.

The V and J genes are TRBV5-1 and TRBJ2-1; TRBD2 agrees at 13 bases. From germline, CDR1 is SGHRS and CDR2 YFSETQ. J gave up 4 bases and V 0 bases, and 1 base lay outside the gene matches. The CDR3 totals 16 residues. The CDR3 loop reads CASSLAGLAGYNEQFF. The CDR3 DNA reads as TGCGCCAGCAGCTTGGCGGGACTAGCGGGATACAATGAGCAGTTCTTC.

V is TRBV6-5 and J is TRBJ2-2; 8 bases agree with TRBD2. The germline V gene encodes CDR1 MNHEY and CDR2 SVGAGI. The CDR3 length is 14 residues. Trimming cost V 8 bases and J 4 bases; bases outside gene matches: 6. The CDR3 DNA reads TGTGCCAGCCAACTAGCGGAGGCCACCGGGGAGCTGTTTTTT. Residues: CASQLAEATGELFF.

The rearrangement uses TRBV7-2 and TRBJ2-3; TRBD2 matches 11 bases. The trim removed 5 bases at V and 5 bases at J, leaving 3 bases unmatched. The CDR3 covers 14 residues. From germline, CDR1 is SGHTA and CDR2 FQGNSA. The CDR3, as DNA: TGTGCCAGCAGCCGTAGCGGGAGGGAAGATACGCAGTATTTT. Translating it yields CASSRSGREDTQYF.

CDR3 DNA: TGTGCCAGCAGCTTAGCTTCTGGGGTGGGAGGCGCTGAAGCTTTCTTT. Protein product: CASSLASGVGGAEAFF. The genes are TRBV7-9 and TRBJ1-1; D uncertain. The CDR3 is 16 amino acids. Trimming shortened V by 0 bases and J by 6 bases, and 17 bases separated the two germline ends. Germline V gives CDR1 SEHNR, CDR2 FQNEAQ (reference sequence).

This clone has a single count. The chain combines TRBV11-3 with TRBJ2-5, with D perhaps TRBD2 (6 bases). V gave up 6 bases and J gave up 3 bases, with 11 bases separating them. Looked up from germline, CDR1 is SGHNT and CDR2 is YENEEA. The CDR3 has 13 residues. CDR3 region: CASSNPGEETQYF. The CDR3 nucleotides are TGTGCCAGCAGTAATCCGGGGGAAGAGACCCAGTACTTC.